Listed below are T cell receptor beta chains from one sample, sequenced in a study of blood T cell repertoires in COVID-19. Clones were sequenced by immunoSEQ multiplex PCR, and TCRdb holds only the in-frame ones, with some missing. There are approximately 360,000 clones in the sample; around 87% occur only once, and roughly 2% lies in the top ten. The sample taken for sequencing was PBMCs or T cells enriched from blood (not recorded which). The receptors stem from a man aged 35 to 55 in a cohort exposed to, infected with or recovered from COVID-19 (not recorded which). The CDR3 runs from the conserved cysteine through the conserved F or W. D genes are given only for firm matches. Not all rows give a size; the values are once, few, many and, for expanded clones, a class.

cdr3_length	j_call	v_call	clone_size	d_call	cdr3_nt	cdr3_aa
16	TRBJ2-2	TRBV6-5	once	TRBD1	TGTGCCAGCAGTTACATTGGGACAGGGTACACCGGGGAGCTGTTTTTT	CASSYIGTGYTGELFF
15	TRBJ1-1	TRBV19	NA	TRBD1	TGTGCCAGTAGTATAGATGTGTCAGGGGGCATTGAAGCTTTCTTT	CASSIDVSGGIEAFF
13	TRBJ1-1	TRBV18	NA	TRBD1	TGTGCCAGCTCAGTAACAGGGGGCGCGTTGGCTTTCTTT	CASSVTGGALAFF
15	TRBJ2-3	TRBV28	NA	TRBD2	TGTGCCAGCAGTTTTTCTAGCGGGAGGGCCGATACGCAGTATTTT	CASSFSSGRADTQYF
15	TRBJ1-2	TRBV27	NA	NA	TGTGCCAGCAGTTTAGGGGGCGGGGGGCCCTATGGCTACACCTTC	CASSLGGGGPYGYTF
15	TRBJ2-7	TRBV18	NA	TRBD2	TGTGCCAGCTCAACCGGGACGCGGGGAGGGGACGAGCAGTACTTC	CASSTGTRGGDEQYF
14	TRBJ1-3	TRBV7-6	NA	NA	TGTGCCAGCAGCACAGGGTTAGATGGAAACACCATATATTTT	CASSTGLDGNTIYF
14	TRBJ1-1	TRBV30	NA	NA	TGTGCCTGGAGGGGTCGGGGTTGGGGCACTGAAGCTTTCTTT	CAWRGRGWGTEAFF
14	TRBJ2-7	TRBV7-9	few	TRBD2	TGTGCCAGCAGCGCAGAGACTAGCGGCTACGAGCAGTACTTC	CASSAETSGYEQYF
15	TRBJ2-3	TRBV27	NA	NA	TGTGCCAGCAGTTTGACCGGAGGTAGCACAGATACGCAGTATTTT	CASSLTGGSTDTQYF
13	TRBJ1-1	TRBV2	NA	NA	TGTGCCAGCAGTACAGGACAGTACACTGAAGCTTTCTTT	CASSTGQYTEAFF
16	TRBJ2-7	TRBV3-1/TRBV3-2	NA	NA	TGTGCCAGCAGCCAAGATTTTGGCCTCAGCTCCTACGAGCAGTACTTC	CASSQDFGLSSYEQYF
15	TRBJ1-1	TRBV27	NA	NA	TGTGCCAGCAGTTTATCTCTTGGAGGGGCTCGTGAAGCTTTCTTT	CASSLSLGGAREAFF
13	TRBJ2-5	TRBV11-3	NA	NA	TGTGCCAGCAGCTTGTCGTACCAAGAGACCCAGTACTTC	CASSLSYQETQYF
13	TRBJ2-7	TRBV27	once	TRBD2	TGTGCCAGCAAAGCGGGAGTATCCTACGAGCAGTACTTC	CASKAGVSYEQYF
14	TRBJ2-1	TRBV18	NA	NA	TGTGCCAGCTCACCTGGGGGGTCCTACAATGAGCAGTTCTTC	CASSPGGSYNEQFF
15	TRBJ2-7	TRBV25-1	NA	TRBD1	TGTGCCAGCACCTCAAGGGGACAGGGAAATTCCGAGCAGTACTTC	CASTSRGQGNSEQYF
15	TRBJ2-7	TRBV7-2	NA	TRBD2	TGTGCCAGCAGCTCCCCCGGGACTAGAACCTACGAGCAGTACTTC	CASSSPGTRTYEQYF
15	TRBJ2-1	TRBV19	NA	TRBD2	TGTGCCAGTAGTATGGGACTAGCGGGAGTTAGTGAGCAGTTCTTC	CASSMGLAGVSEQFF
21	TRBJ2-3	TRBV10-3	NA	TRBD2	TGTGCCATCAGTGAGTCTGATTCTCCGGGACTAGCGGGAACTAGCACAGATACGCAGTATTTT	CAISESDSPGLAGTSTDTQYF
15	TRBJ2-3	TRBV10-1	NA	NA	TGCGCCAGCAGTGAGCACTACGGGGTGGTAGATACGCAGTATTTT	CASSEHYGVVDTQYF
15	TRBJ2-7	TRBV7-8	NA	TRBD2	TGTGCCAGCAGCTCCGTCGGGACTAGCGTTGACGAGCAGTACTTC	CASSSVGTSVDEQYF
16	TRBJ2-3	TRBV5-1	few	TRBD2	TGCGCCAGCAGCTTGGGGACTAGCGGGGGCACAGATACGCAGTATTTT	CASSLGTSGGTDTQYF
14	TRBJ1-2	TRBV5-6	NA	NA	TGTGCCAGCAGAGAAGTCGGGGCTAACTATGGCTACACCTTC	CASREVGANYGYTF
13	TRBJ1-5	TRBV5-1	once	NA	TGCGCCAGCAGCTTCAGGGGAGGGCAGCCCCAGCATTTT	CASSFRGGQPQHF
13	TRBJ2-7	TRBV30	once	NA	TGTGCCTGGAGTGTAAGGGGGGGAAGTGAGCAGTACTTC	CAWSVRGGSEQYF
14	TRBJ1-5	TRBV15	once	NA	TGTGCCACCAGCACAGAATATAGCAATCAGCCCCAGCATTTT	CATSTEYSNQPQHF